This record looks at one TCR beta chain sequence and its context. As yet, its antigen is unknown. Trimming shortened V by 6 bases and J by 5 bases, and 8 bases separated the two germline ends. The CDR3 runs 11 residues. From germline, CDR1 is SNHLY and CDR2 FYNNEI. This sample stems from a study of CD8 T cells in ankylosing spondylitis. Findings and limits, study-wide: The study looked at matched synovial fluid samples from ankylosing spondylitis patients. Disease-linked clones were reported to be significantly enriched there. Typical of ankylosing spondylitis blood, it appeared, was a TCR beta motif of fewer than ten highly homologous variants. Peripheral blood held disease-linked clones only at relatively low frequency, and these were CD8+.

Quantitative 5'-RACE was performed with molecular barcodes, and it yielded the TCR beta libraries. TCRdb re-analysed the 5' RACE reads in MiXCR, keeping a single row per CDR3 protein. This table holds 700,000 or so distinct CDR3 sequences, 15% to 20% found once. Sequencing was performed on blood, either unsorted or a sorted T cell fraction (not recorded which). The clonotype comes from a male donor with ankylosing spondylitis. The chain carries TRBV2 and TRBJ2-7; D is uncertain. The CDR3 DNA reads as TGTGCCAGCAGCCGTCGACACGAGCAGTACTTC. Protein product: CASSRRHEQYF.